This T cell receptor (beta chain) derives from a study of siplizumab effects on memory and regulatory T cells (dated by TCRdb to 2018 to 2020). About the study as a whole: The study examined how the anti-CD2 antibody siplizumab affects alloreactive T-cell subsets in allogeneic mixed lymphocyte reactions built from human PBMCs.

The library was made by the immunoSEQ multiplex PCR assay. Approximately 100,000 TCR templates per sample were assayed on the deep sequencing platform. Genomic DNA extracted from sorted T cells was the material used for TCRbeta CDR3 sequencing. On the study's bioinformatics: The R programming language was used for clonal analysis of TCRbeta CDR3 data. Unstimulated samples were compared with post-reaction CFSE-low samples to define alloreactive CD4+ and CD8+ clones. Regulatory or non-regulatory origin was assigned to alloreactive CD4+ clones by matching of sequences to sorted unstimulated Treg and non-Treg repertoires. TCRdb mirrors the immuneACCESS table, restricted to in-frame sequences. Some clones are absent from its copies; in checked studies, under half trace to an unresolved V gene, and the reason for the others is unknown. V and J calls plus clone size are reproduced from that table; the DNA served to infer D and trimming. Here the sample has about 100,000 clones; about 95% occur a single time. The top ten clonotypes cover approximately 1.5% of the sample.

TCRbeta CDR3 sequencing was performed on sorted unstimulated T cells and on proliferating T cells recovered from mixed lymphocyte reactions. Fresh whole blood from approximately 9 HLA-typed healthy donors was used to isolate PBMCs. To map where alloreactive clones came from, unstimulated CD4+ non-regulatory T cells were FACS-sorted. Concerning this clone itself: Its antigen is currently not known. The sample holds no much larger clone one base away, and base qualities are not on file.

The research as a whole found: About 75-96% of proliferating CD4+ or CD8+ clones could not be given a naive or memory phenotype. Whether proliferating Tregs from siplizumab cultures actually had suppressive function was not functionally confirmed. Unstimulated naive T cells appeared more diverse than memory T cells, and naive cells seemed to contribute substantially to the alloresponse. Because sequences below about 10^-5 frequency were poorly captured, only a minor fraction of alloreactive clones could be mapped to unstimulated subsets. The cumulative frequency of alloreactive sequences that could be traced back to unstimulated CD4+ memory T cells was significantly reduced by siplizumab. Among mappable alloreactive CD4+ clones, an average Treg-derived fraction of 68.8% was observed with siplizumab, compared with approximately 25% in control reactions.

From the cysteine up to the phenylalanine, the CDR3 has a length of 11 residues. The read is trimmed to its CDR3 DNA, 33 bases read in frame from base 1. CDR1 and CDR2 are drawn from the germline V gene: MGHDK, SYGVNS. V is clipped by 1 base and J by 7 bases, and the sequence between their germline boundaries is 4 bases long. The specimen was non-Treg CD4+ T cells sorted from blood. The cell subset or site label for this specimen denotes: FACS-sorted unstimulated CD4+ non-regulatory T cells. The chain employs TRBV25-1 and TRBJ1-2, with the D gene not clear enough to name. This TCR derives from a human donor in good health. The DNA is as follows: TGTGCCAGCAGTGAATCCGGTGGCTACACCTTC. This codes for CASSESGGYTF.